These 32 T cell receptor beta chains originate from one sample sequenced in a study of cytomegalovirus exposure and HLA in healthy donors. With 60 Vbeta and 13 Jbeta primers, the PCR was carried out. Sequencing was performed with immunoSEQ multiplex PCR; in TCRdb, only in-frame clones are kept and a portion is missing. Of 150,000 to 200,000 clones in the sample, approximately 78% were seen once. The sequenced sample was PBMCs. These receptors all stem from a woman in her 50s in good health and CMV-seropositive.

J is TRBJ2-7 and V is TRBV5-1; a weak D match, TRBD1 (6 bases). V lost 0 bases and J 4 bases, leaving 17 bases between the germline ends. The germline CDR1 and CDR2 sequences are SGHRS and YFSETQ. CDR3 length: 16 residues. The CDR3 protein is CASSLAEVGAAYEQYF. The DNA of the CDR3 is TGCGCCAGCAGCTTGGCCGAGGTGGGGGCGGCATACGAGCAGTACTTC.

This chain joins TRBV2 and TRBJ1-4, with D hard to call. The CDR3 loop spans 14 amino acids. Deletions cut 7 bases from V and 8 bases from J, with 17 bases between. CDR1 is SNHLY, CDR2 FYNNEI, per germline. The CDR3 loop reads CASTKGPSGEKLFF. CDR3 DNA: TGTGCCAGCACAAAAGGCCCCTCAGGAGAAAAACTGTTTTTT.

The chain has TRBV5-1 and TRBJ2-5; the D gene is possibly TRBD2 (6 bases). CDR3 length equals 15 residues. V dropped 0 bases and J dropped 5 bases, with 14 bases sitting between them. CDR1 and CDR2 from the germline V gene are SGHRS and YFSETQ. The DNA of the CDR3 is TGCGCCAGCAGCTTGGCGGCGGGGAGCGTGGAGACCCAGTACTTC. It encodes CASSLAAGSVETQYF.

The rearrangement links TRBV2 to TRBJ2-2; D may be TRBD1 (6 bases). The V end was cut by 4 bases, the J end by 7 bases, with 13 bases between. Germline CDR1 SNHLY, CDR2 FYNNEI. The CDR3 has 14 amino acids. CDR3 protein: CASSAWGRGGELFF. The CDR3 DNA reads TGTGCCAGCAGTGCTTGGGGGCGCGGCGGGGAGCTGTTTTTT.

V and J are TRBV29-1 and TRBJ1-2, with TRBD1 matching 10 bases. Germline loops: CDR1 SQVTM, CDR2 ANQGSEA. The CDR3 consists of 13 residues. V was pared by 8 bases and J by 4 bases, with 7 bases of the junction left unmatched. CDR3 amino acids: CSTRQGAGYGYTF. CDR3 in DNA: TGCAGCACCCGACAGGGGGCGGGCTATGGCTACACCTTC.

The chain links TRBV6-5 to TRBJ1-2, with 12 bases fitting TRBD1. V dropped 7 bases and J dropped 7; count of bases not matched to a gene: 7. The CDR3 loop spans 14 amino acids. Germline CDR1 reads MNHEY; CDR2 reads SVGAGI. The CDR3 loop is CASNPGQGAFGYTF. The CDR3 DNA reads TGTGCCAGCAACCCGGGACAGGGGGCCTTTGGCTACACCTTC.

This rearrangement joins TRBV2 to TRBJ2-3; D not resolved. V gave up 2 bases and J gave up 2 bases, with 5 bases separating them. CDR1 SNHLY and CDR2 FYNNEI come from the germline V gene. This CDR3 spans 13 amino acids. This CDR3 is CASSETTTDTQYF. DNA of the CDR3: TGTGCCAGCAGTGAAACAACCACAGATACGCAGTATTTT.

Notes on this clone: Compared with germline, one end of the junction differs, possibly owing to a read error. The chain couples TRBV7-9 to TRBJ2-7, with 7 nucleotides matching TRBD1. This CDR3 comprises 16 residues. The germline CDR1 and CDR2 sequences are SEHNR and FQNEAQ (reference sequence). CDR3 loop: CSSSLGPGTAAYEQYF. CDR3 DNA sequence: TGTTCCAGCAGCTTAGGGCCCGGGACAGCGGCCTACGAGCAGTACTTC.

The chain is built from TRBV5-6 and TRBJ2-7, with 12 bases matching TRBD2. CDR1 and CDR2 from the germline V gene are SGHDT and YYEEEE. This CDR3 is built from 14 residues. V dropped 4 bases and J dropped 1; count of bases not matched to a gene: 0. The CDR3 spells CASSGLAGSYEQYF. DNA of the CDR3: TGTGCCAGCAGCGGACTAGCGGGATCCTACGAGCAGTACTTC.

Details on this clone: The identical CDR3 is also encoded by other nucleotide sequences in the sample. The V and J genes are TRBV27 and TRBJ1-2; D ambiguous. Trimming took 4 bases from V and 5 from J, leaving 8 bases between them. Germline V lookup: CDR1 MNHEY, CDR2 SMNVEV (reference sequence). CDR3 length: 12 residues. CDR3 DNA: TGTGCCAGCAGTTCCGGTAGTTATGGCTACACCTTC. Translating it yields CASSSGSYGYTF.

The chain uses TRBV9 and TRBJ2-3, with D possibly matching TRBD2 (5 bases). V lost 4 bases and J 3 bases, leaving 12 bases between the germline ends. In germline, CDR1 is SGDLS, CDR2 YYNGEE. The CDR3 has 14 amino acids. The CDR3: CASSPAPGTDTQYF. The CDR3 DNA reads as TGTGCCAGCAGCCCCGCACCGGGGACAGATACGCAGTATTTT. The full variable domain, rest sourced from reference TRBV9 and TRBJ2-3, is DSGVTQTPKHLITATGQRVTLRCSPRSGDLSVYWYQQSLDQGLQFLIQYYNGEERAKGNILERFSAQQFPDLHSELNLSSLELGDSALYFCASSPAPGTDTQYFGPGTRLTVL.

This clone has only one observation. The junction shows a germline mismatch at one end, possibly a read error. The genes are TRBV7-9 and TRBJ2-1; 7 nucleotides align to TRBD2. CDR3 length: 14 residues. Germline assignment: CDR1 SEHNR and CDR2 FQNEAQ (reference sequence). As DNA, the CDR3 is TGTTCCAGCAGCTTACAGTCGGGGGGCAATGAGCAGTTCTTC. Its protein is CSSSLQSGGNEQFF.

The chain is built from TRBV30 and TRBJ2-7; perhaps TRBD1 as D (6 bases). The CDR3 has 13 amino acids. In germline, CDR1 is GTSNPN, CDR2 SVGIG (reference sequence). V lost 3 bases and J 5 bases, leaving 14 bases between the germline ends. The DNA for the CDR3 is TGTGCCTGGAGATCCACAGGGTACCACGAGCAGTACTTC. Its protein is CAWRSTGYHEQYF.

Here the CDR3 DNA reads TGTGCCAGCACAGCGGGGGCAAATAAATACAATGAGCAGTTCTTC. Amino acids: CASTAGANKYNEQFF. The chain links TRBV7-9 to TRBJ2-1; 8 bases fit TRBD2. Unmatched junction bases numbered 9, after V lost 7 bases and J lost 4 bases. Germline V CDR1 and CDR2: SEHNR, FQNEAQ (reference sequence). There are 15 residues in the CDR3.

The rearrangement links TRBV7-3 to TRBJ2-3; tentative D call: TRBD2 (5 bases). Germline CDR1 SGHTA, CDR2 FQGTGA. This CDR3 comprises 15 residues. V dropped 6 bases and J dropped 0 bases, with 13 bases sitting between them. CDR3 region: CASREAGLSTDTQYF. The CDR3 nucleotides are TGTGCCAGCAGGGAGGCGGGCCTAAGCACAGATACGCAGTATTTT.

The chain combines TRBV6-5 with TRBJ2-1; TRBD2 agrees at 11 bases. This CDR3 contains 16 residues. Germline V gene lookup returns CDR1 MNHEY and CDR2 SVGAGI. V shed 4 bases and J 6 bases; nucleotides not matched to a gene: 8. The CDR3 DNA is TGTGCCAGCAGTTCCGAGGGACTAGCGGCTTTCAATGAGCAGTTCTTC. Residues: CASSSEGLAAFNEQFF.

This chain connects TRBV4-2 to TRBJ2-5, with TRBD2 matching over 10 bases. TRBJ2-7 matches the DNA end more closely, so the J call is doubtful. This CDR3 contains 17 residues. In germline, CDR1 is LGHNA, CDR2 YNFKEQ. The CDR3 nucleotides read TGTGCCAGCAGCCAGGACCCCCCCGGGACTAGCGCCTACGAGCAGTACTTC. Translated, it gives CASSQDPPGTSAYEQYF.

The count of this clone is one. The chain is built from TRBV15 and TRBJ1-4; 7 positions match TRBD1. The CDR3 is made up of 14 amino acids. Germline V CDR1 and CDR2: LNHNV, YYDKDF (reference sequence). V trimming: 1 base; J trimming: 7 bases; junction bases outside the gene matches: 3. The CDR3 here is CATSRAGGSEKLFF. The CDR3 region has the DNA TGTGCCACCAGCAGAGCAGGGGGGAGTGAAAAACTGTTTTTT.

Regarding this clone: An end of the junction differs from the germline gene, which may be a read error. This sequence joins TRBV5-4 and TRBJ2-4, with D possibly matching TRBD1 (6 bases). This CDR3 region has 14 residues. Germline-derived CDR1 and CDR2 are SGHNT and YYREEE (reference sequence). The CDR3 reads CASSLAGVENSQYF. The DNA of the CDR3 is TGTGCCAGCAGCTTGGCAGGGGTTGAAAACAGTCAGTACTTC. The full variable domain, rest sourced from reference TRBV5-4 and TRBJ2-4, is ETGVTQSPTHLIKTRGQQVTLRCSSQSGHNTVSWYQQALGQGPQFIFQYYREEENGRGNFPPRFSGLQFPNYSSELNVNALELDDSALYLCASSLAGVENSQYFGAGTRLSVL.

The chain has TRBV7-6 and TRBJ2-7, with TRBD1 identical over 7 bases. This CDR3 region has 15 residues. Germline-derived CDR1 and CDR2 are SGHVS and FNYEAQ. J gave up 3 bases and V 1 base, and 6 bases lay outside the gene matches. CDR3 region: CASSLEQGPLYEQYF. In DNA, the CDR3 is TGTGCCAGCAGCTTAGAACAGGGGCCACTCTACGAGCAGTACTTC. Full variable domain (missing parts from reference TRBV7-6 and TRBJ2-7): GAGVSQSPRYKVTKRGQDVALRCDPISGHVSLYWYRQALGQGPEFLTYFNYEAQQDKSGLPNDRFSAERPEGSISTLTIQRTEQRDSAMYRCASSLEQGPLYEQYFGPGTRLTVT.

The V gene is TRBV15, the J gene TRBJ2-7, with 10 bases that match TRBD1. V gave up 0 bases and J gave up 6 bases; unmatched junction bases: 8. CDR1 is LNHNV, CDR2 YYDKDF, per germline (reference sequence). The CDR3 extends over 16 amino acids. The CDR3 here is CATSRDLGTGVGEQYF. The CDR3 DNA sequence: TGTGCCACCAGCAGAGATTTGGGGACAGGGGTAGGCGAGCAGTACTTC.

This clone turned up a few times. The chain links TRBV19 to TRBJ1-5, with D tentatively TRBD1 (5 bases). Per the germline V gene, CDR1 is LNHDA and CDR2 is SQIVND (reference sequence). The CDR3 sequence is 14 residues long. The germline V and J ends were trimmed by 5 bases and 8 bases, with 16 bases remaining between them. Here the CDR3 reads CASSPRDLREPQHF. CDR3 sequence (DNA): TGTGCCAGTAGTCCCAGGGACTTACGGGAGCCCCAGCATTTT.

V gene TRBV25-1 combines with J gene TRBJ1-1; TRBD1 agrees at 11 bases. This CDR3 has 16 residues. In germline, CDR1 is MGHDK, CDR2 SYGVNS. The V segment lost 2 bases and the J segment 4 bases; nucleotides outside the gene matches: 6. The CDR3 reads CASSEAGTGGRTEAFF. The CDR3 region has the DNA TGTGCCAGCAGTGAAGCCGGGACAGGGGGGCGCACTGAAGCTTTCTTT.

The chain links TRBV5-1 to TRBJ2-7; a weak D match, TRBD2 (6 bases). Germline assignment: CDR1 SGHRS and CDR2 YFSETQ. Trimming left V 0 bases short and J 7 bases short, with 14 bases between. CDR3 length: 14 residues. The CDR3, as DNA: TGCGCCAGCAGCTTGGTAGCGGCCTCGGAGGAGCAGTACTTC. This encodes CASSLVAASEEQYF.

The rearrangement links TRBV4-1 to TRBJ2-5; the match to TRBD2 covers 15 bases. The CDR3 covers 18 residues. Germline CDR1 reads MGHRA; CDR2 reads YSYEKL. V dropped 4 bases and J dropped 2; count of bases not matched to a gene: 8. The CDR3: CASSPPGLAGGKQETQYF. The CDR3 DNA sequence: TGCGCCAGCAGCCCCCCGGGACTAGCGGGAGGAAAACAAGAGACCCAGTACTTC.

The rearrangement links TRBV30 to TRBJ1-1, with D perhaps matching TRBD1 (5 bases). The germline gives CDR1 GTSNPN, CDR2 SVGIG (reference sequence). Deletions cut 5 bases from V and 0 bases from J, with 10 bases between. This CDR3 comprises 13 residues. The CDR3 here is CAWDRRMNTEAFF. CDR3 bases: TGTGCCTGGGACAGACGGATGAACACTGAAGCTTTCTTT.

V usage is TRBV29-1 and J usage is TRBJ2-3; 8 positions match TRBD1. Germline V gene data show CDR1 as SQVTM and CDR2 as ANQGSEA. Losses at the gene ends were 5 bases for V and 4 bases for J; bases not matched to a gene: 5. The CDR3 runs 13 residues. The DNA of the CDR3 is TGCAGCGTTAGGACAGGGTCCGCAGATACGCAGTATTTT. It encodes CSVRTGSADTQYF.

The J gene is TRBJ2-5, the V gene TRBV6-5; 8 positions agree with TRBD2. Germline trimming cut 8 bases from V and 2 bases from J; bases unmatched to any gene: 10. The CDR3 is 15 amino acids. Germline lookup yields CDR1 MNHEY and CDR2 SVGAGI. The CDR3 nucleotides are TGTGCCAGCTGGGATAGCGGGACCCTTCAAGAGACCCAGTACTTC. Translated: CASWDSGTLQETQYF.

V is TRBV7-8 and J is TRBJ2-5; 11 bases match TRBD2. The trim removed 3 bases at V and 5 bases at J, leaving 5 bases unmatched. The CDR3 totals 15 residues. Germline V gene lookup returns CDR1 SGHVS and CDR2 FQNEAQ. The CDR3 DNA follows: TGTGCCAGCAGCTTCCTAGCGGGAGGCTATGAGACCCAGTACTTC. Residues: CASSFLAGGYETQYF.

The chain carries TRBV4-1 and TRBJ2-7; TRBD1 might be the D (6 bases). The CDR3 runs to 14 residues. Trimming removed 5 bases from V and 5 bases from J, with 16 bases in between. Germline assignment: CDR1 MGHRA and CDR2 YSYEKL. CDR3 coding DNA: TGCGCCAGCAGCGACCGGGACAAAATCAACGAGCAGTACTTC. This gives the protein CASSDRDKINEQYF.

The chain combines TRBV27 with TRBJ2-3; D may be TRBD2 (7 bases). CDR1 is MNHEY, CDR2 SMNVEV, per germline (reference sequence). The CDR3 is made up of 13 amino acids. Trimming removed 8 bases from V and 5 bases from J, with 14 bases in between. Written as DNA, the CDR3 is TGTGCCAGCGGGGGGGCCCTGGTAGATACGCAGTATTTT. This encodes CASGGALVDTQYF.

J is TRBJ2-5 and V is TRBV11-3; TRBD2 aligns across 13 bases. Germline-derived CDR1 and CDR2 are SGHNT and YENEEA. The CDR3 extends over 19 amino acids. Germline trimming cut 0 bases from V and 10 bases from J; bases unmatched to any gene: 17. CDR3 residues: CASSLETSGRPRRVPDQYF. The DNA of the CDR3 is TGTGCCAGCAGCTTAGAGACTAGCGGGAGGCCTCGGAGGGTTCCGGACCAGTACTTC. The whole variable domain, filled in from reference TRBV11-3 and TRBJ2-5, reads EAGVVQSPRYKIIEKKQPVAFWCNPISGHNTLYWYLQNLGQGPELLIRYENEEAVDDSQLPKDRFSAERLKGVDSTLKIQPAELGDSAVYLCASSLETSGRPRRVPDQYFGPGTRLLVL.